This T cell receptor beta chain came from a study of T cells in Graves' hyperthyroidism and ophthalmopathy. Germline CDR1 reads MNHEY; CDR2 reads SMNVEV (reference sequence). The CDR3 length is 13 residues. Trimming pared 3 bases from V and 2 bases from J, leaving 7 bases between. This clonotype was picked up a small number of times. TCR beta CDR3 sequences were amplified from RNA transcripts. First-round RT-PCR of the TCR CDR3 relied on the HTBI primer set. Using its own MiXCR run on the multiplex PCR reads, TCRdb lists one record per CDR3 protein. In the table there are hundreds of thousands of distinct CDR3 sequences, around 40% of which are singletons.

This receptor was taken from a woman in her forties with Graves' hyperthyroidism. Sequencing used blood. The rearrangement uses TRBV27 and TRBJ2-5, with D hard to call. This CDR3 is CASSFNRQETQYF. The CDR3 coding sequence is TGTGCCAGCAGTTTTAACAGACAAGAGACCCAGTACTTC.